This section outlines one T cell receptor beta chain sequence together with its context. Its antigen is not identified. These data originate in a study of monozygotic twins with inflammatory bowel disease. Study-wide findings and caveats: Among twins, concordant and discordant pairs did not differ in repertoire similarity, possibly from limited power. For IBD patients, clonotypes shared with others were fewer than for healthy twins, especially with disease activity.

This CDR3 contains 13 residues. With eight separate reactions per sample, the authors made cDNA. Nested PCRs (16 and 9 cycles, two total) were applied to TCRalpha and TCRbeta cDNA. TCRdb reprocessed the 5' RACE reads, with one entry per CDR3 protein and no DNA. The sample holds roughly 90,000 distinct CDR3 sequences. The source material was blood. The rearrangement uses TRBV12-3 or TRBV12-4 and TRBJ1-2; checking the TCRdb D call of TRBD1 is not possible without DNA. This TCR was recovered from a human donor with ulcerative colitis or Crohn's disease, or a healthy co-twin of an affected twin (not recorded which). This CDR3 reads CASQTTGGHGYTF.